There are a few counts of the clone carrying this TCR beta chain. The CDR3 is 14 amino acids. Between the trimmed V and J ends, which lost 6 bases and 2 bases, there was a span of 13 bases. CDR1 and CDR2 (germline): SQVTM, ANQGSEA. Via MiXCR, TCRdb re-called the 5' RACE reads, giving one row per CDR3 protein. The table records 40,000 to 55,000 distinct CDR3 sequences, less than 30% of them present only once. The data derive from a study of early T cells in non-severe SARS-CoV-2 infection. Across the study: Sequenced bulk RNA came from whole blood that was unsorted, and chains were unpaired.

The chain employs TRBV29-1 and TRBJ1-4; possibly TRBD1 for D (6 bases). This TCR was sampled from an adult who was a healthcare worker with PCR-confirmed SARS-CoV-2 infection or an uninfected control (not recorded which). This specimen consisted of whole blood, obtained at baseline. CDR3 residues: CSVLPGATNEKLFF. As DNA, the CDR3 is TGCAGCGTCCTCCCAGGGGCCACTAATGAAAAACTGTTTTTT.